The 23 T cell receptor beta chains below were found in one sample sequenced in a study of T-cell memory formation after mild COVID-19. MiXCR, run by TCRdb on the 5' RACE reads, gives a single entry per CDR3 protein. Found here are roughly 110,000 distinct CDR3 sequences, about a sixth of them singletons; the top ten hold 25% to 30%. The sequenced sample was PBMCs or a T cell subset sorted from them (not recorded which). All receptors derive from an adult woman who had mild COVID-19 (a few samples of this study predate the infection). Cell type and time point are not known.

CDR3 sequence reads: CAISDGGGYTF. Written as DNA, the CDR3 is TGTGCCATCAGTGACGGAGGGGGCTACACCTTC. The J gene is TRBJ1-2, the V gene TRBV10-3; D ambiguous. Germline V gene data show CDR1 as ENHRY and CDR2 as SYGVKD. V gave up 3 bases and J gave up 8 bases, with 7 bases separating them. The CDR3 covers 11 residues.

The chain carries TRBV7-9 and TRBJ2-5; D ambiguous. V gave up 2 bases and J gave up 4 bases, with 20 bases separating them. Germline assignment: CDR1 SEHNR and CDR2 FQNEAQ (reference sequence). The CDR3 sequence is 17 residues long. CDR3 nucleotide sequence: TGTGCCAGCAGCTTATCCCGCTCGCGGCCCCTGACAGAGACCCAGTACTTC. It encodes CASSLSRSRPLTETQYF.

This clonotype was seen many times. The gene calls are TRBV6-5 and TRBJ1-1; D might be TRBD1 (5 bases). Trimming took 2 bases from V and 4 from J, leaving 17 bases between them. The CDR3 loop spans 16 amino acids. In germline, CDR1 is MNHEY, CDR2 SVGAGI. CDR3 nucleotide sequence: TGTGCCAGCAGTTACCTCTATAGGGGCACGGGCACTGAAGCTTTCTTT. Encoded protein: CASSYLYRGTGTEAFF.

This chain uses TRBV3-1 with TRBJ2-1, with a possible D match to TRBD2 (7 bases). The length of the CDR3 is 19 residues. Germline loops: CDR1 LGHDT, CDR2 YNNKEL (reference sequence). Trimming cost V 0 bases and J 3 bases, with 21 bases left between them. The CDR3 protein is CASSQDVLGRRDNYNEQFF. The CDR3, as DNA: TGTGCCAGCAGCCAAGATGTACTCGGGAGGCGGGACAACTACAATGAGCAGTTCTTC.

CDR3 amino acids: CATRSGANVLTF. CDR3 DNA sequence: TGTGCCACCAGGTCCGGGGCCAACGTCCTGACTTTC. The rearrangement links TRBV24-1 to TRBJ2-6; D is ambiguous. CDR1 and CDR2 from the germline V gene are KGHDR and SFDVKD. The CDR3 has 12 amino acids. The germline V and J ends were trimmed by 7 bases and 4 bases, with 4 bases remaining between them.

The chain has TRBV9 and TRBJ2-2; tentative D call: TRBD1 (6 bases). With 2 bases removed from V and 4 bases from J, the gap between germline ends came to 21 bases. Looked up from germline, CDR1 is SGDLS and CDR2 is YYNGEE. This CDR3 has 18 residues. CDR3 coding DNA: TGTGCCAGCAGCGTCAGGTCAGGGGACCAACGGTTCACCGGGGAGCTGTTTTTT. It encodes CASSVRSGDQRFTGELFF.

Ten or more counts support this clonotype. The rearrangement joins TRBV5-1 to TRBJ2-4; possibly TRBD2 for D (5 bases). Germline V gene sequence: CDR1 SGHRS, CDR2 YFSETQ. This CDR3 spans 14 amino acids. Trimming left V 4 bases short and J 2 bases short, with 10 bases between. CDR3 sequence reads: CASSARGSKNIQYF. The CDR3 coding sequence is TGCGCCAGCAGCGCCCGGGGATCCAAAAACATTCAGTACTTC.

The gene calls are TRBV5-6 and TRBJ2-3; either TRBD1 or TRBD2 may supply D (5 bases each). The CDR3 is 13 residues long. Germline CDR1 is SGHDT and CDR2 is YYEEEE. Trimming removed 6 bases at V and 6 bases at J, with 14 bases between. The CDR3 region has the DNA TGTGCCAGCATGGGGGTTTTCCAGGATACGCAGTATTTT. Translation: CASMGVFQDTQYF. Complete variable domain (other parts from reference TRBV5-6 and TRBJ2-3): DAGVTQSPTHLIKTRGQQVTLRCSPKSGHDTVSWYQQALGQGPQFIFQYYEEEERQRGNFPDRFSGHQFPNYSSELNVNALLLGDSALYLCASMGVFQDTQYFGPGTRLTVL.

This chain connects TRBV5-1 to TRBJ2-7; 12 positions agree with TRBD2. Germline lookup yields CDR1 SGHRS and CDR2 YFSETQ. V lost 1 base to trimming and J lost 4 bases; unmatched junction nucleotides: 3. The CDR3 contains 15 residues. The CDR3 region has the DNA TGCGCCAGCAGCTTGACTAGCGGGAGGAGTTACGAGCAGTACTTC. Translated: CASSLTSGRSYEQYF.

This clonotype was seen a handful of times. The rearrangement links TRBV29-1 to TRBJ1-2, with 7 bases that match TRBD1. The ends lost 7 bases at V and 3 bases at J; junction bases unmatched: 8. This CDR3 region has 13 residues. Germline CDR1 and CDR2: SQVTM and ANQGSEA. CDR3 coding DNA: TGCAGCGCCCAGGGGGTGGAGGACTATGGCTACACCTTC. As protein: CSAQGVEDYGYTF. Variable domain in full (rest from reference TRBV29-1 and TRBJ1-2): SAVISQKPSRDICQRGTSLTIQCQVDSQVTMMFWYRQQPGQSLTLIATANQGSEATYESGFVIDKFPISRPNLTFSTLTVSNMSPEDSSIYLCSAQGVEDYGYTFGSGTRLTVV.

This clonotype was seen a few times. Here the CDR3 DNA reads TGTGCCAGCAGCCAAGGTTCCCAAGATACGCAGTATTTT. It codes for CASSQGSQDTQYF. The V gene is TRBV4-2, the J gene TRBJ2-3, with D hard to call. The CDR3 covers 13 residues. CDR1 is LGHNA, CDR2 YNFKEQ, per germline. The V end lost 1 base, the J end lost 5 bases, and 7 bases lay between the germline ends.

This clonotype was counted between two and nine times. The V call is TRBV30, the J call TRBJ2-1; 10 nucleotides line up with TRBD2. J was trimmed by 9 bases and V by 0 bases; bases with no gene match: 8. Germline-derived CDR1 and CDR2 are GTSNPN and SVGIG (reference sequence). CDR3 length: 15 amino acids. CDR3 bases: TGTGCCTGGAGTGTACCAGCGGGGGGGCCCGGTGAGCAGTTCTTC. Encoded protein: CAWSVPAGGPGEQFF.

V gene TRBV12-3 or TRBV12-4 combines with J gene TRBJ2-7; D is possibly TRBD2 (5 bases). The V end was cut by 5 bases, the J end by 4 bases, with 21 bases between. The CDR3 spans 16 residues. CDR3 DNA: TGTGCCAGCAGTCTAGGAGGTGGTTTGGGCCTATACGAGCAGTACTTC. Its protein is CASSLGGGLGLYEQYF.

This clonotype was seen a handful of times. This chain connects TRBV11-2 to TRBJ2-7; D uncertain. The CDR3 is made up of 14 amino acids. V shed 3 bases and J shed 0 bases, with 9 bases lying between them. The germline V gene encodes CDR1 SGHAT and CDR2 FQNNGV. The CDR3 sequence: CASSLWGSSYEQYF. CDR3 DNA: TGTGCCAGCAGCTTGTGGGGAAGCTCCTACGAGCAGTACTTC.

The CDR3 bases are TGCGCCAGCAGCTTGGACGGACCCGCCGATACGCAGTATTTT. Translation gives CASSLDGPADTQYF. The chain recombines TRBV5-1 with TRBJ2-3, with D uncertain. The germline V gene has CDR1 SGHRS and CDR2 YFSETQ. Trimming took 0 bases from V and 6 from J, leaving 11 bases between them. The CDR3 is made up of 14 amino acids.

The rearrangement links TRBV7-9 to TRBJ2-3; 11 bases are shared with TRBD2. The CDR3 length is 18 residues. CDR1 is SEHNR, CDR2 FQNEAQ, per germline (reference sequence). With 5 bases clipped from V and 0 bases from J, the junction kept 10 bases outside the gene matches. The DNA of the CDR3 is TGTGCCAGCAGCCGAGGCGCTAGCGGGAGGATCAGCACAGATACGCAGTATTTT. It encodes CASSRGASGRISTDTQYF.

The chain recombines TRBV7-9 with TRBJ2-7, with unresolved D. V was shortened by 5 bases and J by 4 bases, with 12 bases between the two germline ends. This CDR3 region has 13 residues. The germline V gene has CDR1 SEHNR and CDR2 FQNEAQ (reference sequence). The DNA of the CDR3 is TGTGCCAGCAGCCCATTGGACGGATACGAGCAGTACTTC. It yields the protein CASSPLDGYEQYF.

The table lists this clonotype with a few counts. This chain uses TRBV6-5 with TRBJ2-1; tentative D call: TRBD2 (5 bases). CDR3 size: 17 residues. CDR1 MNHEY and CDR2 SVGAGI come from the germline V gene. Trimming took 6 bases from V and 2 from J, leaving 20 bases between them. The DNA of the CDR3 is TGTGCCAGCAGCTCGGACTCGACCCTGGGTACCTACAATGAGCAGTTCTTC. This translates into CASSSDSTLGTYNEQFF.

J is TRBJ2-1 and V is TRBV4-3; 7 bases are shared with TRBD2. Germline-derived CDR1 and CDR2 are LGHNA and YSLEER. The V and J ends lost 1 base and 8 bases, in that order; junction bases with no gene match: 8. This CDR3 has 15 residues. The CDR3: CASSQGTRVGDEQFF. CDR3 coding DNA: TGCGCCAGCAGCCAAGGGACTAGGGTGGGCGATGAGCAGTTCTTC.

This clonotype was seen at least ten times. The chain has TRBV5-6 and TRBJ2-1; D remains unclear. The CDR3 is 12 residues long. The germline V and J ends were trimmed by 2 bases and 4 bases, with 4 bases remaining between them. From germline, CDR1 is SGHDT and CDR2 YYEEEE. CDR3 amino acids: CASSFGYNEQFF. The DNA for the CDR3 is TGTGCCAGCAGCTTTGGATACAATGAGCAGTTCTTC.

The V gene is TRBV4-3, the J gene TRBJ2-7, with 7 nucleotides matching TRBD1. Germline values: CDR1 LGHNA, CDR2 YSLEER. V was clipped by 0 bases and J by 2 bases; unmatched bases: 7. The CDR3 spans 16 residues. The CDR3 DNA reads as TGCGCCAGCAGCCAAGATCTTGACAGGGTGCCCTACGAGCAGTACTTC. Translating gives CASSQDLDRVPYEQYF.

This clonotype has just a few counts. The rearrangement uses TRBV12-3 or TRBV12-4 and TRBJ1-2; weak D call: TRBD1 (5 bases). The CDR3 spans 15 residues. Trimming cost V 4 bases and J 3 bases, with 15 bases left between them. CDR3 region: CASSSLGVGDYGYTF. CDR3 nucleotides: TGTGCCAGCAGTTCCCTGGGGGTAGGGGACTATGGCTACACCTTC.

The chain employs TRBV9 and TRBJ1-2; the D is unclear. The germline gives CDR1 SGDLS, CDR2 YYNGEE. V gave up 0 bases and J gave up 2 bases, with 11 bases separating them. The length of the CDR3 is 15 residues. The CDR3 here is CASSVEEGNNYGYTF. In nucleotides, the CDR3 is TGTGCCAGCAGCGTAGAAGAGGGTAACAACTATGGCTACACCTTC.